This TCR beta chain was identified during a study of shared clonotypes between healthy human individuals. General study points: Apart from blood, nothing was sampled; tissue repertoires likely differ. Estimated richness was generally greater in naive than memory subsets.

Every subset had its genomic DNA shared out evenly among several immunoSEQ plates. The method was immunoSEQ multiplex PCR; TCRdb's version includes in-frame clones alone and lacks a portion of them. The sample yields 2 million to 2.5 million clones, approximately 95% seen once. With 4 bases removed from V and 5 bases from J, the gap between germline ends came to 21 bases. The CDR3 extends over 17 amino acids. CDR1 and CDR2 (germline): SGHRS, YFSETQ. Remarks on this clone: Its antigen is undetermined.

Everyone who donated was a Caucasian adult who lived in Nashville, Tennessee. V gene TRBV5-1 combines with J gene TRBJ2-2; maybe TRBD1 (7 bases). The sample was naive CD4+ T cells from PBMCs. Described subset: CD45RA+ positively selected. The sequence derives from a young man in good health. Some clones in this sample may be carry-over from other donors' samples. CDR3 sequence: CASSPQEEGAPTGELFF. The CDR3 nucleotides are TGCGCCAGCAGCCCCCAAGAGGAGGGGGCTCCAACCGGGGAGCTGTTTTTT.